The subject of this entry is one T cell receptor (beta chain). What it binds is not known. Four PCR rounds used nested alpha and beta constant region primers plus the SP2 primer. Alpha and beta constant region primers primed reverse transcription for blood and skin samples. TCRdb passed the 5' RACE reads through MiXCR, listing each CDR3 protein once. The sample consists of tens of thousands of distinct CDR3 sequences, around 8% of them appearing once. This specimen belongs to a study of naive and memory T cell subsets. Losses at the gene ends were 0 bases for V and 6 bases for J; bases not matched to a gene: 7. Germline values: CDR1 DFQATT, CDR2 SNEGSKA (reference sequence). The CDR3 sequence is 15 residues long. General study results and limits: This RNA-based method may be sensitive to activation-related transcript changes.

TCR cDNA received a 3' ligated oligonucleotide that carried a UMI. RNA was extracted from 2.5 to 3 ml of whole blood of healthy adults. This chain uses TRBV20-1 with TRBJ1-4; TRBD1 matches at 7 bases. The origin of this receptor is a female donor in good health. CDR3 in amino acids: CSARDDREVYEKLFF. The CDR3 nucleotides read TGCAGTGCTAGAGATGACAGGGAAGTGTATGAAAAACTGTTTTTT.